The 29 T cell receptor beta chains reported below all come from one sample, sequenced in a study of blood T cell repertoires in COVID-19. Libraries were prepared by immunoSEQ multiplex PCR; TCRdb keeps only in-frame clonotypes and omits some of them. The sample shows 130,000 or so clones, about 86% of them seen only once. The source material was peripheral blood. The receptors were sampled from an older woman with acute or convalescent COVID-19.

This clone was seen once. This rearrangement joins TRBV27 to TRBJ1-3, with 9 bases fitting TRBD1. J was trimmed by 0 bases and V by 4 bases; bases with no gene match: 1. Germline CDR1 is MNHEY and CDR2 is SMNVEV (reference sequence). This CDR3 is built from 15 residues. CDR3 region: CASSSTGGSGNTIYF. In DNA form, the CDR3 reads TGTGCCAGCAGTTCGACAGGGGGCTCTGGAAACACCATATATTTT.

The CDR3 coding sequence is TGTGCCACCAGCATTGGTGGGACATCTGGGAATCAGCCCCAGCATTTT. Protein sequence: CATSIGGTSGNQPQHF. The chain joins TRBV15 to TRBJ1-5; D is possibly TRBD1 (6 bases). This CDR3 is 16 amino acids long. Germline loops: CDR1 LNHNV, CDR2 YYDKDF (reference sequence). V lost 4 bases, J lost 4 bases, and 17 bases lay in between.

J is TRBJ1-5 and V is TRBV25-1; D gene ambiguous. V lost 4 bases and J lost 7, with 11 bases in between. Germline V gene data show CDR1 as MGHDK and CDR2 as SYGVNS. The CDR3 totals 13 residues. The CDR3 loop reads CASSGAGGQPQHF. The CDR3 nucleotides are TGTGCCAGCAGTGGGGCCGGCGGGCAGCCCCAGCATTTT.

This rearrangement joins TRBV19 to TRBJ1-1; TRBD1 agrees at 10 bases. CDR1 and CDR2 (germline): LNHDA, SQIVND (reference sequence). The J segment lost 7 bases and the V segment lost 5 bases, leaving 4 bases of the junction unmatched. This CDR3 has 13 residues. The CDR3: CASSDRGRDEAFF. The CDR3 DNA follows: TGTGCCAGTAGTGACAGGGGGCGGGATGAAGCTTTCTTT.

Turning to this clone: Relative to the germline gene, one junction end is altered; a read error may explain this. The chain joins TRBV29-1 to TRBJ1-6; D unresolved. Germline CDR1 and CDR2: SQVTM and ANQGSEA. The length of the CDR3 is 13 residues. CDR3 sequence reads: CSVQDQYNSPLHF. In DNA, the CDR3 is TGCAGCGTTCAAGACCAATATAATTCACCCCTCCACTTT.

The chain links TRBV7-2 to TRBJ1-6; TRBD1 agrees at 8 bases. CDR3 length: 15 residues. Germline CDR1 is SGHTA and CDR2 is FQGNSA. V shed 3 bases and J 4 bases; nucleotides not matched to a gene: 2. As DNA, the CDR3 is TGTGCCAGCAGCTTTGGACAGGGATATAATTCACCCCTCCACTTT. This sequence encodes CASSFGQGYNSPLHF.

V and J are TRBV10-3 and TRBJ1-2; 7 nucleotides line up with TRBD1. Germline V CDR1 and CDR2: ENHRY, SYGVKD. This CDR3 comprises 12 residues. After removal of 4 bases from V and 9 bases from J, the junction contained 5 bases not matched to a gene. The DNA for the CDR3 is TGTGCCATCAGTGGACAGGGTTTTAGCTACACCTTC. Protein: CAISGQGFSYTF.

This clone was found once. The V and J genes are TRBV29-1 and TRBJ1-1; D call uncertain. V lost 6 bases, J lost 4 bases, and 12 bases lay in between. The CDR3 has 12 amino acids. Germline V gene data show CDR1 as SQVTM and CDR2 as ANQGSEA. CDR3 sequence (DNA): TGCAGCGTGGAGACGGGGTTCACTGAAGCTTTCTTT. Translated: CSVETGFTEAFF. Variable domain in full (rest from reference TRBV29-1 and TRBJ1-1): SAVISQKPSRDICQRGTSLTIQCQVDSQVTMMFWYRQQPGQSLTLIATANQGSEATYESGFVIDKFPISRPNLTFSTLTVSNMSPEDSSIYLCSVETGFTEAFFGQGTRLTVV.

J is TRBJ2-5 and V is TRBV14; D unresolved. Trimming took 0 bases from V and 7 from J, leaving 12 bases between them. The CDR3 is 14 residues long. Germline values: CDR1 SGHDN, CDR2 FVKESK. The CDR3 reads CASSQDDLHWTQYF. The CDR3 region has the DNA TGTGCCAGCAGCCAAGATGACTTACATTGGACCCAGTACTTC.

The chain uses TRBV7-9 and TRBJ2-1; D is uncertain. The CDR3 totals 15 residues. V dropped 5 bases and J dropped 7 bases, with 18 bases sitting between them. Germline V gene data show CDR1 as SEHNR and CDR2 as FQNEAQ (reference sequence). CDR3 nucleotide sequence: TGTGCCAGCAGCCCGAAACTACGATTTGGAAATGAGCAGTTCTTC. Translation: CASSPKLRFGNEQFF.

This chain links TRBV28 with TRBJ2-2; tentative D call: TRBD2 (7 bases). The CDR3 covers 15 residues. Trimming pared 2 bases from V and 4 bases from J, leaving 11 bases between. Germline-derived CDR1 and CDR2 are MDHEN and SYDVKM. CDR3 DNA: TGTGCCAGCAGTTTAGGGGGGGCCGGCACCGGGGAGCTGTTTTTT. Translation gives CASSLGGAGTGELFF.

The chain recombines TRBV16 with TRBJ2-3; 8 bases align to TRBD1. Trimming removed 2 bases from V and 15 bases from J; junction bases left unmatched: 13. The CDR3 spans 14 residues. CDR1 and CDR2 (germline): KGHSY, FQNENV. CDR3 region: CASSQNLQGTGVYF. The CDR3 DNA sequence: TGTGCCAGCAGCCAAAATTTACAGGGGACAGGTGTATATTTT. Variable domain in full (rest from reference TRBV16 and TRBJ2-3): GEEVAQTPKHLVRGEGQKAKLYCAPIKGHSYVFWYQQVLKNEFKFLISFQNENVFDETGMPKERFSAKCLPNSPCSLEIQATKLEDSAVYFCASSQNLQGTGVYFGPGTRLTVL.

The chain joins TRBV28 to TRBJ1-2, with TRBD1 matching over 9 bases. Germline V gene sequence: CDR1 MDHEN, CDR2 SYDVKM. The CDR3 length is 15 residues. V lost 6 bases and J lost 4; bases outside the gene matches: 9. The CDR3: CASRPTGQGIYGYTF. DNA of the CDR3: TGTGCCAGCAGGCCTACGGGACAGGGTATCTATGGCTACACCTTC.

The V call is TRBV4-3, the J call TRBJ2-2, with a possible D match to TRBD1 (5 bases). Trimming shortened V by 6 bases and J by 0 bases, and 17 bases separated the two germline ends. CDR1 is LGHNA and CDR2 is YSLEER in the germline V gene. This CDR3 is 17 amino acids long. CDR3 protein: CASSQRQSLPNTGELFF. CDR3 DNA: TGCGCCAGCAGTCAAAGACAGTCATTGCCGAACACCGGGGAGCTGTTTTTT.

This sequence joins TRBV7-8 and TRBJ2-3; D gene uncertain. The CDR3 spans 14 residues. Germline V gene lookup returns CDR1 SGHVS and CDR2 FQNEAQ. Between the trimmed V and J ends, which lost 3 bases and 3 bases, there was a span of 10 bases. CDR3 protein: CASSFLQKTDTQYF. The DNA of the CDR3 is TGTGCCAGCAGCTTTCTTCAGAAAACAGATACGCAGTATTTT.

This clone was found a few times. This chain joins TRBV9 and TRBJ1-6; 11 bases match TRBD1. The V segment lost 3 bases and the J segment 10 bases; nucleotides outside the gene matches: 6. CDR1 SGDLS and CDR2 YYNGEE come from the germline V gene. The CDR3 is made up of 15 amino acids. This chain's CDR3 is CASSGRDRGESPLHF. DNA for the CDR3: TGTGCCAGCAGCGGCCGGGACAGGGGGGAATCACCCCTCCACTTT.

The V gene is TRBV6-5, the J gene TRBJ2-3, with 9 nucleotides matching TRBD1. The germline V gene encodes CDR1 MNHEY and CDR2 SVGAGI. V gave up 5 bases and J gave up 6 bases; unmatched junction bases: 9. The CDR3 totals 15 residues. As DNA, the CDR3 is TGTGCCAGCAGTCTCCAGGGACAGGGCATGGATACGCAGTATTTT. Encoded protein: CASSLQGQGMDTQYF.

Only one count was recorded for this clone. The V call is TRBV28, the J call TRBJ2-3, with 11 bases matching TRBD2. The V and J ends lost 11 bases and 9 bases, in that order; junction bases with no gene match: 16. This CDR3 has 15 amino acids. The germline gives CDR1 MDHEN, CDR2 SYDVKM. Written as DNA, the CDR3 is TGTGCCGCACTTAGCGGGGGGGCAGGGTCTGACACGCAGTATTTT. This codes for CAALSGGAGSDTQYF.

The chain carries TRBV5-1 and TRBJ1-4, with D tentatively TRBD1 (5 bases). CDR1 and CDR2 (germline): SGHRS, YFSETQ. V was trimmed by 5 bases and J by 8 bases, leaving 19 bases between them. The CDR3 loop spans 15 amino acids. CDR3 amino acids: CASRTTGDRGEKLFF. The CDR3 bases are TGCGCCAGCAGGACAACGGGGGATCGCGGAGAAAAACTGTTTTTT.

The chain carries TRBV6-5 and TRBJ1-5; no clear D. The CDR3 length is 10 residues. Trimming stripped 8 bases from V and 15 bases from J, with 14 bases between. Looked up from germline, CDR1 is MNHEY and CDR2 is SVGAGI. In nucleotides, the CDR3 is TGTGCCAGCGTCGACCTAGTAGCGCATTTT. Protein product: CASVDLVAHF.

This chain joins TRBV5-8 and TRBJ1-6, with D perhaps matching TRBD1 (5 bases). The germline gives CDR1 SGHTS, CDR2 YDEGEE. V was trimmed by 3 bases and J by 0 bases, leaving 16 bases between them. CDR3 length equals 18 residues. The CDR3 loop is CASSSFQGLGSYNSPLHF. The CDR3 DNA follows: TGTGCCAGCAGCTCGTTCCAGGGTCTTGGCTCCTATAATTCACCCCTCCACTTT.

The chain couples TRBV28 to TRBJ2-6, with D possibly being TRBD1 (5 bases). The CDR3 length is 15 residues. Germline lookup yields CDR1 MDHEN and CDR2 SYDVKM. The V and J ends lost 9 bases and 0 bases respectively, with 12 bases between them. The CDR3 is CASLTGSSGANVLTF. The CDR3 DNA follows: TGTGCCAGTTTAACAGGCTCCTCTGGGGCCAACGTCCTGACTTTC.

The J gene is TRBJ2-2, the V gene TRBV11-3, with 9 bases identical to TRBD1. Germline V gives CDR1 SGHNT, CDR2 YENEEA. The ends lost 1 base at V and 8 bases at J; junction bases unmatched: 5. The CDR3 is 15 amino acids. The CDR3 spells CASSLVDRGSGELFF. The DNA of the CDR3 is TGTGCCAGCAGCTTAGTGGACAGGGGCTCGGGGGAGCTGTTTTTT.

This clone came up once. This sequence joins TRBV28 and TRBJ1-1; possible D gene TRBD1, 6 bases. Trimming removed 5 bases from V and 6 bases from J, with 16 bases in between. This CDR3 is built from 14 residues. CDR1 is MDHEN and CDR2 is SYDVKM in the germline V gene. The CDR3 bases are TGTGCCAGCAGTCCTCGCCTCGGACAGTCTGAAGCTTTCTTT. It specifies CASSPRLGQSEAFF.

The chain is built from TRBV5-1 and TRBJ1-2; perhaps TRBD1 as D (6 bases). Between the trimmed V and J ends, which lost 4 bases and 8 bases, there was a span of 12 bases. This CDR3 has 12 amino acids. Germline V gene data show CDR1 as SGHRS and CDR2 as YFSETQ. DNA of the CDR3: TGCGCCAGCAGCGTGGACAGCCAAGGCTACACCTTC. Translation: CASSVDSQGYTF.

The V and J genes are TRBV20-1 and TRBJ2-7; TRBD1 matches 7 bases. Germline loops: CDR1 DFQATT, CDR2 SNEGSKA (reference sequence). The CDR3 loop spans 11 amino acids. Trimming cost V 0 bases and J 9 bases; bases outside gene matches: 2. CDR3 nucleotides: TGCAGTGCTAGAGATGACAGGGCGCAGTACTTC. Its protein is CSARDDRAQYF.

The chain links TRBV5-1 to TRBJ2-5, with TRBD2 as a possible D gene (6 bases). The germline V gene has CDR1 SGHRS and CDR2 YFSETQ. V lost 4 bases, J lost 5 bases, and 15 bases lay in between. This CDR3 has 14 residues. CDR3 sequence (DNA): TGCGCCAGCAGCCAATTCCGGGGGTCGGAGACCCAGTACTTC. This sequence encodes CASSQFRGSETQYF.

V usage is TRBV7-2 and J usage is TRBJ1-1; no clear D. V shed 6 bases and J shed 3 bases, with 11 bases lying between them. This CDR3 spans 13 amino acids. Germline lookup yields CDR1 SGHTA and CDR2 FQGNSA. CDR3 nucleotide sequence: TGTGCCAGCAGGCAGATTCGGGACACTGAAGCTTTCTTT. Translated: CASRQIRDTEAFF.

This rearrangement joins TRBV29-1 to TRBJ2-2; 8 bases match TRBD1. CDR3 size: 13 residues. Trimming cost V 4 bases and J 5 bases; bases outside gene matches: 3. Per the germline V gene, CDR1 is SQVTM and CDR2 is ANQGSEA. The CDR3 region has the DNA TGCAGCGTTGGGACAGGGTTGACCGGGGAGCTGTTTTTT. Residues: CSVGTGLTGELFF.